A single sample gave rise to the 26 T cell receptor beta chains below, sequenced in a study of CD8 T cells in Susac syndrome. RNA in amounts of roughly 0.5 to 1 ug was reverse transcribed with random hexamers. TCRdb re-called the immunoSEQ multiplex PCR reads through MiXCR, storing one row per CDR3 protein. The table includes approximately 65,000 distinct CDR3 sequences, roughly 92% detected once. Sequencing input: CD8+ T cells from PBMCs. The receptors stem from a human donor in good health.

Concerning this clonotype: A junction end diverges from the germline sequence, so it may reflect a read error. The gene calls are TRBV20-1 and TRBJ1-5; a weak D match, TRBD1 (6 bases). The CDR3 runs 18 residues. In germline, CDR1 is DFQATT, CDR2 SNEGSKA (reference sequence). The CDR3 DNA sequence: TGCAGGGCTAGAGGAATTGCCCGGGACACACATAGCAATCAGCCCCAGCATTTT. Protein product: CRARGIARDTHSNQPQHF.

This chain connects TRBV2 to TRBJ1-2; tentatively, D is TRBD1 (6 bases). Germline loops: CDR1 SNHLY, CDR2 FYNNEI. This CDR3 spans 15 amino acids. The germline V and J ends were trimmed by 3 bases and 4 bases, with 15 bases remaining between them. This CDR3 reads CASSDLQGPTYGYTF. In nucleotides, the CDR3 is TGTGCCAGCAGTGACCTACAGGGACCAACCTATGGCTACACCTTC.

The chain couples TRBV4-1 to TRBJ2-2; D call uncertain. Germline values: CDR1 MGHRA, CDR2 YSYEKL. V dropped 0 bases and J dropped 3 bases, with 8 bases sitting between them. The CDR3 is 15 amino acids. The CDR3 loop reads CASSQDEIYTGELFF. CDR3 sequence (DNA): TGCGCCAGCAGCCAAGATGAAATATACACCGGGGAGCTGTTTTTT.

This rearrangement joins TRBV7-9 to TRBJ1-5; 8 positions match TRBD1. This CDR3 has 19 residues. The trim removed 0 bases at V and 0 bases at J, leaving 10 bases unmatched. The germline V gene has CDR1 SEHNR and CDR2 FQNEAQ (reference sequence). CDR3 loop: CASSLAGQGSENSNQPQHF. The CDR3 DNA follows: TGTGCCAGCAGCTTAGCAGGACAGGGTTCCGAAAATAGCAATCAGCCCCAGCATTTT.

This clonotype was observed a single time. DNA for the CDR3: TGTGCCAGCAGCGTAGAGGGACTAGCGAAAGAGACCCAGTACTTC. It encodes CASSVEGLAKETQYF. The chain is built from TRBV9 and TRBJ2-5, with 10 bases lining up with TRBD2. The J segment lost 3 bases and the V segment lost 0 bases, leaving 2 bases of the junction unmatched. The CDR3 extends over 15 amino acids. Germline CDR1 and CDR2: SGDLS and YYNGEE.

CDR3 nucleotides: TGTGCCAGCACCCCATGGATTGGACTAACGAACACCGGGGAGCTGTTTTTT. Translation: CASTPWIGLTNTGELFF. This chain uses TRBV11-2 with TRBJ2-2; D might be TRBD2 (6 bases). This CDR3 contains 17 residues. V was cut by 7 bases and J by 0 bases, with 18 bases left in between. Germline V gene data show CDR1 as SGHAT and CDR2 as FQNNGV.

This clonotype was observed a handful of times. V gene TRBV7-9 combines with J gene TRBJ1-4; tentative D call: TRBD1 (5 bases). Per germline, CDR1 SEHNR and CDR2 FQNEAQ (reference sequence). Trimming took 5 bases from V and 8 from J, leaving 18 bases between them. CDR3 length equals 15 residues. In DNA, the CDR3 is TGTGCCAGCAGCCCGGGGGACGGGGGAGAAGAAAAACTGTTTTTT. It is translated as CASSPGDGGEEKLFF.

The chain employs TRBV11-2 and TRBJ2-7; D possibly matches TRBD1 or TRBD2 (5 bases each). The V end lost 3 bases, the J end lost 0 bases, and 6 bases lay between the germline ends. CDR3 length: 13 amino acids. In germline, CDR1 is SGHAT, CDR2 FQNNGV. CDR3 DNA sequence: TGTGCCAGCAGCTTTGGGGGCTCCTACGAGCAGTACTTC. Protein product: CASSFGGSYEQYF.

V gene TRBV15 combines with J gene TRBJ1-1; TRBD1 agrees at 8 bases. The germline V gene has CDR1 LNHNV and CDR2 YYDKDF (reference sequence). The CDR3 loop spans 14 amino acids. The junction had 4 bases not matched to a gene; V was cut back by 6 bases and J by 1 base. The CDR3 nucleotides are TGTGCCACCAGAGAGACAGGGGAGAACACTGAAGCTTTCTTT. Translated, it gives CATRETGENTEAFF.

V gene TRBV20-1 combines with J gene TRBJ1-4; D is perhaps TRBD1 (5 bases). V lost 0 bases to trimming and J lost 6 bases, with 11 bases between them. The CDR3 spans 14 residues. Germline V gene data show CDR1 as DFQATT and CDR2 as SNEGSKA (reference sequence). CDR3 bases: TGCAGTGCTAGAGATTGGGGCACGGATGAAAAACTGTTTTTT. Its protein product is CSARDWGTDEKLFF.

The chain employs TRBV5-1 and TRBJ2-3; D unresolved. Germline loops: CDR1 SGHRS, CDR2 YFSETQ. V shed 0 bases and J shed 0 bases, with 11 bases lying between them. This CDR3 is 16 amino acids long. CDR3 region: CASSLGDILSTDTQYF. CDR3 nucleotides: TGCGCCAGCAGCTTGGGCGACATCCTAAGCACAGATACGCAGTATTTT.

This rearrangement joins TRBV6-2 or TRBV6-3 to TRBJ1-2; the D is unclear. With 0 bases removed from V and 5 bases from J, the gap between germline ends came to 25 bases. From germline, CDR1 is MNHEY and CDR2 SVGEGT. The CDR3 sequence is 19 residues long. DNA of the CDR3: TGTGCCAGCAGTTACTCCCCTGGACTTTCCGCTATGGCAGCTTATGGCTACACCTTC. Encoded protein: CASSYSPGLSAMAAYGYTF.

This clonotype was observed a single time. The V and J genes are TRBV27 and TRBJ2-2, with 9 bases fitting TRBD1. The CDR3 consists of 15 residues. The V and J ends lost 0 bases and 6 bases, in that order; junction bases with no gene match: 2. Germline values: CDR1 MNHEY, CDR2 SMNVEV (reference sequence). This CDR3 reads CASSLSWTGAGELFF. In DNA form, the CDR3 reads TGTGCCAGCAGTTTATCCTGGACAGGGGCCGGGGAGCTGTTTTTT.

This chain uses TRBV20-1 with TRBJ1-1, with D tentatively TRBD1 (5 bases). CDR1 is DFQATT, CDR2 SNEGSKA, per germline (reference sequence). This CDR3 spans 14 amino acids. The CDR3 reads CSSPAGTVNTEAFF. In DNA, the CDR3 is TGCAGCTCTCCGGCCGGGACGGTGAACACTGAAGCTTTCTTT.

This clonotype came up once. V and J are TRBV4-1 and TRBJ2-1; 7 bases line up with TRBD1. CDR3 length equals 15 residues. Germline V lookup: CDR1 MGHRA, CDR2 YSYEKL. V dropped 0 bases and J dropped 3; count of bases not matched to a gene: 2. The CDR3 nucleotides are TGCGCCAGCAGCCAAGATGGGACAGACTACAATGAGCAGTTCTTC. This translates into CASSQDGTDYNEQFF.

The V and J genes are TRBV19 and TRBJ2-7, with D perhaps matching TRBD1 (6 bases). Germline CDR1 and CDR2: LNHDA and SQIVND (reference sequence). Trimming removed 5 bases at V and 1 base at J, with 15 bases between. The CDR3 covers 15 residues. This CDR3 reads CASSASTGESYEQYF. The DNA of the CDR3 is TGTGCCAGTAGTGCGTCGACAGGAGAGTCCTACGAGCAGTACTTC. Based on the CDR3 plus reference TRBV19 and TRBJ2-7, the full variable domain is DGGITQSPKYLFRKEGQNVTLSCEQNLNHDAMYWYRQDPGQGLRLIYYSQIVNDFQKGDIAEGYSVSREKKESFPLTVTSAQKNPTAFYLCASSASTGESYEQYFGPGTRLTVT.

V is TRBV28 and J is TRBJ2-7; D may be TRBD1 or TRBD2 (6 bases each). There are 16 residues in the CDR3. CDR1 is MDHEN, CDR2 SYDVKM, per germline. V lost 5 bases, J lost 0 bases, and 17 bases lay in between. The CDR3 protein is CASSLRRGKGSYEQYF. The CDR3 DNA reads as TGTGCCAGCAGTCTCAGGAGGGGGAAGGGCTCCTACGAGCAGTACTTC.

J is TRBJ1-2 and V is TRBV7-2, with D tentatively TRBD1 (5 bases). V lost 2 bases and J 8 bases, leaving 18 bases between the germline ends. This CDR3 comprises 15 residues. CDR1 and CDR2 from the germline V gene are SGHTA and FQGNSA. DNA for the CDR3: TGTGCCAGCAGCTTATGGGTTTCAGGGAGGGACGGCTACACCTTC. Encoded protein: CASSLWVSGRDGYTF.

This rearrangement joins TRBV18 to TRBJ2-4; 9 positions match TRBD1. With V trimmed by 4 bases and J by 2 bases, 6 bases remained unmatched. The CDR3 length is 16 residues. The V gene's germline CDR1 is KGHSH and CDR2 LQKENI. The CDR3 nucleotides are TGTGCCAGCTCACTCGGACAGGGGAGGTCCAAAAACATTCAGTACTTC. As protein: CASSLGQGRSKNIQYF.

The chain carries TRBV27 and TRBJ2-3; 9 nucleotides agree with TRBD2. J gave up 5 bases and V 2 bases, and 2 bases lay outside the gene matches. From germline, CDR1 is MNHEY and CDR2 SMNVEV (reference sequence). This CDR3 spans 14 amino acids. The CDR3 is CASSLELAGDTQYF. CDR3 bases: TGTGCCAGCAGTTTAGAACTAGCGGGAGATACGCAGTATTTT.

This chain connects TRBV6-5 to TRBJ1-1; D gene ambiguous. CDR1 is MNHEY and CDR2 is SVGAGI in the germline V gene. The CDR3 covers 14 residues. Deletions cut 6 bases from V and 4 bases from J, with 15 bases between. In nucleotides, the CDR3 is TGTGCCAGCAGCCGCGCGGTGGCTGGCACTGAAGCTTTCTTT. Translated, it gives CASSRAVAGTEAFF.

V gene TRBV5-1 combines with J gene TRBJ1-2, with D unclear. Trimming removed 2 bases at V and 8 bases at J, with 19 bases between. Germline CDR1 SGHRS, CDR2 YFSETQ. The length of the CDR3 is 15 residues. As DNA, the CDR3 is TGCGCCAGCAGCTTTGTAGTCTCCCAAGGTGACGGCTACACCTTC. Translated: CASSFVVSQGDGYTF.

The chain is built from TRBV9 and TRBJ2-1, with D perhaps matching TRBD1 or TRBD2 (5 bases each). The V gene lost 3 bases and the J gene lost 0 bases, with 16 bases spanning the gap. CDR1 SGDLS and CDR2 YYNGEE come from the germline V gene. There are 17 residues in the CDR3. CDR3 region: CASSASRDASSYNEQFF. The CDR3 nucleotides are TGTGCCAGCAGCGCCAGCCGGGACGCAAGCTCCTACAATGAGCAGTTCTTC.

The J gene is TRBJ1-4, the V gene TRBV14; the D is unclear. Germline V gene lookup returns CDR1 SGHDN and CDR2 FVKESK. The CDR3 is 13 amino acids. V was clipped by 3 bases and J by 5 bases, with 7 bases between them. The CDR3 region has the DNA TGTGCCAGCAGCCAGGCAGCCAATGAAAAACTGTTTTTT. Translating it yields CASSQAANEKLFF.

This chain uses TRBV5-4 with TRBJ2-1, with 11 positions matching TRBD2. The ends lost 0 bases at V and 6 bases at J; junction bases unmatched: 5. From germline, CDR1 is SGHNT and CDR2 YYREEE (reference sequence). CDR3 length: 16 residues. The CDR3 sequence is CASSLVAGGPSNEQFF. DNA for the CDR3: TGTGCCAGCAGCTTGGTAGCGGGGGGGCCCTCCAATGAGCAGTTCTTC.

The V gene is TRBV7-9, the J gene TRBJ2-2; D not resolved. V lost 1 base to trimming and J lost 6 bases, with 6 bases between them. The CDR3 runs to 13 residues. Germline CDR1 reads SEHNR; CDR2 reads FQNEAQ (reference sequence). The CDR3 loop is CASSLVVSGELFF. CDR3 sequence (DNA): TGTGCCAGCAGCTTAGTCGTATCCGGGGAGCTGTTTTTT. The whole variable domain, remainder taken from reference TRBV7-9 and TRBJ2-2, is DTGVSQNPRHKITKRGQNVTFRCDPISEHNRLYWYRQTLGQGPEFLTYFQNEAQLEKSRLLSDRFSAERPKGSFSTLEIQRTEQGDSAMYLCASSLVVSGELFFGEGSRLTVL.